Following are 14 T cell receptor beta chains from one sample sequenced in a study of T-cell reconstitution after alpha-beta-depleted transplantation in children. Construction of the TCRbeta library involved unique molecular identifiers. TCRdb called the PCR reads again in MiXCR, with one record for every CDR3 protein. Here the sample spans a few hundred thousand distinct CDR3 sequences, 15% to 20% being singletons. The input for sequencing was PBMCs, mostly from graft donor cells, taken 360 days after TCRalphabeta/CD19-depleted stem cell transplant. The receptors were sampled from a boy younger than two who had a stem cell transplant for Wiskott-Aldrich syndrome, so the T cells may come from the graft donor.

This clonotype was detected once. The chain uses TRBV11-2 and TRBJ2-3; D is ambiguous. This CDR3 contains 15 residues. V shed 4 bases and J shed 1 base, with 12 bases lying between them. Germline-derived CDR1 and CDR2 are SGHAT and FQNNGV. CDR3 sequence reads: CASSSPEWGTDTQYF. The CDR3 bases are TGTGCCAGCAGCTCCCCAGAGTGGGGCACAGATACGCAGTATTTT. The full variable domain, completed using reference TRBV11-2 and TRBJ2-3, is EAGVAQSPRYKIIEKRQSVAFWCNPISGHATLYWYQQILGQGPKLLIQFQNNGVVDDSQLPKDRFSAERLKGVDSTLKIQPAKLEDSAVYLCASSSPEWGTDTQYFGPGTRLTVL.

The CDR3 nucleotides are TGTGCCAGCAGCTTCCTCCCGGGCCGAAGCTACTACGAGCAGTACTTC. Amino acids: CASSFLPGRSYYEQYF. The J gene is TRBJ2-7, the V gene TRBV11-2; D is ambiguous. Germline V gives CDR1 SGHAT, CDR2 FQNNGV. The CDR3 sequence is 16 residues long. The ends were cut back, 3 bases at V and 3 bases at J, with 18 bases in the middle.

There are a few counts of this clonotype. The V and J genes are TRBV5-1 and TRBJ2-1; maybe TRBD1 (6 bases). The CDR3 has 14 amino acids. Germline lookup yields CDR1 SGHRS and CDR2 YFSETQ. V was shortened by 7 bases and J by 7 bases, with 18 bases between the two germline ends. In nucleotides, the CDR3 is TGCGCCAGCCACATAACAGGGAAACAGAATGAGCAGTTCTTC. Translating gives CASHITGKQNEQFF.

For this clonotype: A read error is likely, as this CDR3 ends without the conserved phenylalanine or tryptophan. The rearrangement joins TRBV12-3 or TRBV12-4 to TRBJ2-2, with D perhaps assigned TRBD1 or TRBD2 (5 bases each). The CDR3 consists of 13 residues. Trimming took off 2 bases at V and 5 bases at J, with 6 bases between the two ends. The CDR3 here is CASSLWGTGELFI. CDR3 DNA sequence: TGTGCCAGCAGTTTATGGGGGACCGGGGAGCTGTTTATT.

A single count supports this clonotype. This chain joins TRBV30 and TRBJ2-1; 11 bases fit TRBD2. J gave up 9 bases and V 5 bases, and 9 bases lay outside the gene matches. CDR3 length: 14 residues. The V gene's germline CDR1 is GTSNPN and CDR2 SVGIG (reference sequence). The DNA for the CDR3 is TGTGCCTGGGGTAGCGGGAGGGCCCTCAGTGAGCAGTTCTTC. Amino acids: CAWGSGRALSEQFF.

This clonotype occurred a few times. The gene calls are TRBV12-3 or TRBV12-4 and TRBJ2-5; 15 bases map to TRBD2. The V gene end was trimmed by 3 bases and the J gene end by 4 bases; junction bases not matched to a gene: 6. This CDR3 region has 17 residues. The CDR3 region is CASSFGLAGGRGETQYF. CDR3 sequence (DNA): TGTGCCAGCAGTTTCGGACTAGCGGGGGGGCGCGGAGAGACCCAGTACTTC.

The rearrangement links TRBV20-1 to TRBJ2-5; tentative D call: TRBD2 (5 bases). Trimming stripped 3 bases from V and 2 bases from J, with 13 bases between. This CDR3 spans 14 amino acids. Per germline, CDR1 DFQATT and CDR2 SNEGSKA (reference sequence). The CDR3 bases are TGCAGTGCTAGGAAAACACTAGTTCAAGAGACCCAGTACTTC. Residues: CSARKTLVQETQYF.

V usage is TRBV28 and J usage is TRBJ1-4; TRBD1 might be the D (6 bases). This CDR3 region has 15 residues. Germline-derived CDR1 and CDR2 are MDHEN and SYDVKM. V was trimmed by 6 bases and J by 3 bases, leaving 14 bases between them. The CDR3 reads CASSLPGQANEKLFF. CDR3 bases: TGTGCCAGCAGCCTACCGGGACAAGCTAATGAAAAACTGTTTTTT. The whole variable domain, filled in from reference TRBV28 and TRBJ1-4, reads DVKVTQSSRYLVKRTGEKVFLECVQDMDHENMFWYRQDPGLGLRLIYFSYDVKMKEKGDIPEGYSVSREKKERFSLILESASTNQTSMYLCASSLPGQANEKLFFGSGTQLSVL.

This clonotype was found many times. The chain carries TRBV14 and TRBJ2-5; D may be TRBD1 (5 bases). CDR3 length: 17 residues. V was pared by 1 base and J by 5 bases, with 20 bases between. CDR1 SGHDN and CDR2 FVKESK come from the germline V gene. CDR3 coding DNA: TGTGCCAGCAGCCAAGCCCCGGCAGGGTCCATGTCGGAGACCCAGTACTTC. This codes for CASSQAPAGSMSETQYF.

This clonotype was seen many times. J is TRBJ1-2 and V is TRBV7-9; D gene unclear. The germline V and J ends were trimmed by 5 bases and 5 bases, with 9 bases remaining between them. CDR3 length: 12 amino acids. Per germline, CDR1 SEHNR and CDR2 FQNEAQ (reference sequence). The CDR3 DNA is TGTGCCAGCAGCGAGGGTTATTATGGCTACACCTTC. It specifies CASSEGYYGYTF.

The chain joins TRBV5-1 to TRBJ2-1; 8 positions agree with TRBD2. V trimming: 0 bases; J trimming: 6 bases; junction bases outside the gene matches: 5. The CDR3 is made up of 15 amino acids. Germline lookup yields CDR1 SGHRS and CDR2 YFSETQ. The CDR3 loop reads CASSLDGRAVNEQFF. The CDR3 region has the DNA TGCGCCAGCAGCTTGGACGGGAGGGCCGTCAATGAGCAGTTCTTC.

Ten or more counts support this clonotype. The V call is TRBV2, the J call TRBJ2-1; no reliable D call. CDR3 length: 15 residues. Trimming pared 2 bases from V and 0 bases from J, leaving 8 bases between. Germline values: CDR1 SNHLY, CDR2 FYNNEI. The CDR3: CASSELVSSYNEQFF. The CDR3 DNA is TGTGCCAGCAGTGAACTAGTTAGCTCCTACAATGAGCAGTTCTTC. The whole variable domain, remainder taken from reference TRBV2 and TRBJ2-1, is EPEVTQTPSHQVTQMGQEVILRCVPISNHLYFYWYRQILGQKVEFLVSFYNNEISEKSEIFDDQFSVERPDGSNFTLKIRSTKLEDSAMYFCASSELVSSYNEQFFGPGTRLTVL.

V and J are TRBV30 and TRBJ2-1; D unclear. Trimming cost V 7 bases and J 6 bases, with 13 bases left between them. The CDR3 length is 12 residues. Germline V lookup: CDR1 GTSNPN, CDR2 SVGIG (reference sequence). Here the CDR3 reads CAFQPGLNEQFF. The DNA of the CDR3 is TGTGCCTTCCAGCCGGGCCTCAATGAGCAGTTCTTC.

This clonotype was seen only a few times. This chain links TRBV6-5 with TRBJ2-5; 7 bases map to TRBD1. Germline-derived CDR1 and CDR2 are MNHEY and SVGAGI. The junction had 12 bases not matched to a gene; V was cut back by 2 bases and J by 12 bases. This CDR3 comprises 14 residues. The CDR3 loop reads CASSYPTLGGEEYF. DNA for the CDR3: TGTGCCAGCAGTTACCCTACTCTAGGGGGCGAGGAGTACTTC.